These T cell receptor beta chains were read from a single sample in a study of T cell responses to AZD1222 COVID-19 vaccine. Assay: immunoSEQ multiplex PCR; the TCRdb copy retains only in-frame clones and omits some. The sample has roughly 190,000 clones, 85% to 95% seen once. This material consisted of peripheral blood, taken on day 0 of AZD1222 vaccination. The receptors come from an adult in good health. Each CDR3 is given with its conserved first and last residue. Each record gives: V gene, clone size, D gene, J gene, CDR3 DNA, CDR3 protein. A D gene is named only where the DNA matches it firmly. Rows give clone size only sometimes, using once, few, many, or a class for an expanded clone.

>TRBV12-3/TRBV12-4|NA|NA|TRBJ2-3
TGTGCCAGCAGCTTCCCAGATACGCAGTATTTT
CASSFPDTQYF
>TRBV10-1|once|NA|TRBJ1-1
TGCGCCAGCAGTGAGCAGGGAGTGAACACTGAAGCTTTCTTT
CASSEQGVNTEAFF
>TRBV28|NA|TRBD2|TRBJ2-5
TGTGCCAGCAGCCTTAGCGGGGGGGCTGGTGAGACCCAGTACTTC
CASSLSGGAGETQYF
>TRBV5-1|NA|TRBD2|TRBJ2-5
TGCGCCAGCAGCTTGGGGACTAGCCAAGAGACCCAGTACTTC
CASSLGTSQETQYF
>TRBV5-1|NA|TRBD1|TRBJ1-4
TGCGCCAGCAGCCAGGACAGGGAAGGAGAAAAACTGTTTTTT
CASSQDREGEKLFF
>TRBV5-1|NA|TRBD1|TRBJ2-3
TGCGCCAGCAGCTTCCAGGGGGCTGCCACAGATACGCAGTATTTT
CASSFQGAATDTQYF
>TRBV28|NA|NA|TRBJ1-3
TGTGCCAGCAGCACTCCGGACAAGGGTCCCTCTGGAAACACCATATATTTT
CASSTPDKGPSGNTIYF
>TRBV19|NA|NA|TRBJ1-2
TGTGCCAGTAGTATGGCGGGCTCCTGGTATGGCTACACCTTC
CASSMAGSWYGYTF
>TRBV7-9|NA|NA|TRBJ1-3
TGTGCCAGCAGCTTGGAGGGCTCAACCATATATTTT
CASSLEGSTIYF
>TRBV15|NA|NA|TRBJ1-5
TGTGCCACCAGCAGAGAGTCTACCTTTCAGCCCCAGCATTTT
CATSRESTFQPQHF
>TRBV14|NA|TRBD1|TRBJ2-1
TGTGCCAGCAGCAGACAGGGGGCTGGCTCCTACAATGAGCAGTTCTTC
CASSRQGAGSYNEQFF
>TRBV5-1|NA|TRBD2|TRBJ2-3
TGCGCCAGCAGCCTTGTTAGGAAGCGGGGGGGCCTGTTAGTTTCAGCTCAGGTCACAGATACGCAGTATTTT
CASSLVRKRGGLLVSAQVTDTQYF
>TRBV3-1/TRBV3-2|NA|TRBD2|TRBJ2-1
TGTGCCAGCAGCCAAGATGGGAGTAGCGGGGGCGCTGAGCAGTTCTTC
CASSQDGSSGGAEQFF
>TRBV2|NA|NA|TRBJ1-5
TGTGCCAGCAGCTTGGACGGGAATAGCAATCAGCCCCAGCATTTT
CASSLDGNSNQPQHF
>TRBV6-4|NA|NA|TRBJ1-1
TGTGCCAGCACAGACACCCACCGGAGCACTGAAGCTTTCTTT
CASTDTHRSTEAFF
>TRBV27|NA|NA|TRBJ1-6
TGTGCCAGCAGTCGACAGACGGACACTTCACCCCTCCACTTT
CASSRQTDTSPLHF
>TRBV6-6|NA|TRBD2|TRBJ2-5
TGTGCCAGCAGCTACGGTGGGGGGAGCGGGGTCTTTCCGGGGGAGACCCAGTACTTC
CASSYGGGSGVFPGETQYF
>TRBV19|NA|NA|TRBJ1-6
TGTGCCAGTAGTATACAGGAGAATAATTCACCCCTCCACTTT
CASSIQENNSPLHF
>TRBV23-1|few|NA|TRBJ1-2
TGCGCCAGCAGTCAATCGGAGGGGAACCCGGGTAACTATGGCTACACCTTC
CASSQSEGNPGNYGYTF
>TRBV5-1|NA|TRBD1|TRBJ1-3
TGCGCCAGCAGCTTGGACAGGGGGCCCAACACCATATATTTT
CASSLDRGPNTIYF
>TRBV9|once|TRBD1|TRBJ2-2
TGTGCCAGCAGCACTTCAACAGGGGCCGGGGAGCTGTTTTTT
CASSTSTGAGELFF
>TRBV6-5|NA|NA|TRBJ1-5
TGTGCCAGCAGCCAGTTGGGAAGAACCCAGCCCCAGCATTTT
CASSQLGRTQPQHF
>TRBV19|NA|TRBD1|TRBJ1-5
TGTGCCAGTAGTAGCCCGACAGGGGGCTATAGCAATCAGCCCCAGCATTTT
CASSSPTGGYSNQPQHF